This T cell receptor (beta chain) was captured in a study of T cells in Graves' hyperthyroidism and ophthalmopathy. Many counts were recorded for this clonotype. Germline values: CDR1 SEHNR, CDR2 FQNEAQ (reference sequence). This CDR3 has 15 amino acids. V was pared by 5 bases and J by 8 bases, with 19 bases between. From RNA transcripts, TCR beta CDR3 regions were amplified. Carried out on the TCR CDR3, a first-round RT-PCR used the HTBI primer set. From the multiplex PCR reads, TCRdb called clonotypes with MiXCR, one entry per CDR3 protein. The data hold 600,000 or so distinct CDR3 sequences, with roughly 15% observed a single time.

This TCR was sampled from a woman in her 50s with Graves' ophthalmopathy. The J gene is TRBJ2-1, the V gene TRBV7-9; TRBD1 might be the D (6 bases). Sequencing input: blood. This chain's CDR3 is CASSLRDTLRDEQFF. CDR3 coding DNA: TGTGCCAGCAGCCTCCGGGACACCCTTAGGGATGAGCAGTTCTTC.